This TCR beta chain was sequenced in a study of cytomegalovirus exposure and HLA in healthy donors. PCR used 60 Vbeta primers and 13 Jbeta primers. The protocol was immunoSEQ multiplex PCR, while the TCRdb copy is restricted to in-frame clones and leaves out a portion. Of about 120,000 clones listed, roughly four fifths are singletons. This TCR came from a male donor in good health and CMV-seropositive. The source material was PBMCs.

The CDR3 DNA follows: TGTGCCTGGGGAGGGTCCCTCTCCTACAATGAGCAGTTCTTC. It is translated as CAWGGSLSYNEQFF. The chain couples TRBV11-2 to TRBJ2-1; 7 bases match TRBD2. Germline CDR1 and CDR2: SGHAT and FQNNGV. This CDR3 contains 14 residues. V shed 11 bases and J 0 bases; nucleotides not matched to a gene: 7.